This T cell receptor (beta chain) appears in the sequencing data of a study of blood T cell repertoires in COVID-19. Germline CDR1 and CDR2: LNHDA and SQIVND (reference sequence). V was clipped by 5 bases and J by 1 base, with 11 bases between them. CDR3 length equals 14 residues. The protocol was immunoSEQ multiplex PCR, while the TCRdb copy is restricted to in-frame clones and leaves out a portion. The sample has roughly 100,000 clones, about 90% seen once. The rearrangement joins TRBV19 to TRBJ2-5, with TRBD2 as a possible D gene (5 bases). Sequencing used peripheral blood. This receptor was identified in an elderly man with acute or convalescent COVID-19. The CDR3 DNA follows: TGTGCCAGTAGTGCCATGCGGGCCCAAGAGACCCAGTACTTC. Its protein is CASSAMRAQETQYF.